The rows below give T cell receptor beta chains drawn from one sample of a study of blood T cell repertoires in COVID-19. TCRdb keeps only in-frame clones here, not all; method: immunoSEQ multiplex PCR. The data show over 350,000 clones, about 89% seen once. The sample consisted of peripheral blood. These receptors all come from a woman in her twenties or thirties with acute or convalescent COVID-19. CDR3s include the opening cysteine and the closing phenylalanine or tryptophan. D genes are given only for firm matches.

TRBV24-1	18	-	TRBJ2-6	CATSDGYRNGTGANVLTF
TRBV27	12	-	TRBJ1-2	CASTAGVGGYTF
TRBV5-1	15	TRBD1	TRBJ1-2	CASSLAGTGGYGYTF
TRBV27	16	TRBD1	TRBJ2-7	CASSLSLPGGWYEQYF
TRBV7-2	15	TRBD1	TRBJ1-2	CASSGQAAVNYGYTF
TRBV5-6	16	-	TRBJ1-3	CASGRQGRSSGNTIYF
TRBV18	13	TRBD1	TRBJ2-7	CASSRDSLYEQYF
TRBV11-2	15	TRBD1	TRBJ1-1	CASSLPPGQLGWAFF
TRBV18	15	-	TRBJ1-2	CASSPPGGAMVGYTF
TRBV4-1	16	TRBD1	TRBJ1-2	CASTPDRVPSHYGYTF
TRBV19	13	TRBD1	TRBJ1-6	CASRDRGNSPLHF
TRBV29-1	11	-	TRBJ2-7	CSVEFVNEQYF
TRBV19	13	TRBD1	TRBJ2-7	CATAGTGFSEQYF
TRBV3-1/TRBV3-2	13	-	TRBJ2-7	CASSPGGAYEQYF
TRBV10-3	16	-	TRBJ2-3	CAISAPGGSEENTQYF
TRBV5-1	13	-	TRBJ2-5	CASSEGRGETQYF
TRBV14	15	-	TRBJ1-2	CASSQASGRQYGYTF
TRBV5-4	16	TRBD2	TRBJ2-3	CASSLWASGGTDTQYF
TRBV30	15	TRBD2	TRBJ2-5	CAWSVNGGAVETQYF
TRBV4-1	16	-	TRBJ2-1	CASSQGGLSSYNEQFF
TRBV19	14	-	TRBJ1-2	CASSIETVHYGYTF
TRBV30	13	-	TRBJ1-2	CAWRPSTEYGYTF
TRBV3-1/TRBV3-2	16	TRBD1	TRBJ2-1	CASSRSDRGHPGEQFF
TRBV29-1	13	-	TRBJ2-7	CSVGQGTSHEQYF
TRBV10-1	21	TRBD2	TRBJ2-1	CASSVGQGPFGTSGAYNEQFF
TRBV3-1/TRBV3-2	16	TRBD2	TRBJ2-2	CASSQVQAGITGELFF
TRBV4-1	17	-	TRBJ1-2	CASSQDNLVRQNYGYTF
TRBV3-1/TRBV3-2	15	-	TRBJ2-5	CASSQRGVGQETQYF
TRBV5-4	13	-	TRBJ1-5	CASSFESSQPQHF
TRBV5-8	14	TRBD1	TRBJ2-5	CASRRTGGWETQYF